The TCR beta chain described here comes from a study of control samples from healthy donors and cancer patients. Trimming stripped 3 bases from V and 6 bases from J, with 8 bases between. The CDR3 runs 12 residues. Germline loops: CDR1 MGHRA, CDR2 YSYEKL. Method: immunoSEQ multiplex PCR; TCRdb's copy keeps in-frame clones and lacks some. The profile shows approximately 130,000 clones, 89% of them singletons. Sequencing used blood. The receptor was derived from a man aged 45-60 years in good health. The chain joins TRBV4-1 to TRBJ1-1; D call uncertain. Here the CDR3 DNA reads TGCGCCAGCAGCCAGGGAACGGCTGAAGCTTTCTTT. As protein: CASSQGTAEAFF.